These 9 T cell receptor beta chains originate from one sample sequenced in a study of blood T cell repertoires in COVID-19. Profiled with immunoSEQ multiplex PCR; TCRdb holds only in-frame clones, not every one. This table holds tens of thousands of clones, 70% to 80% found once. What was sequenced was peripheral blood. All receptors come from a human donor in a cohort sampled during active COVID-19.

The chain is built from TRBV2 and TRBJ2-1; TRBD1 might be the D (6 bases). CDR3 length: 15 amino acids. CDR1 is SNHLY and CDR2 is FYNNEI in the germline V gene. Trimming took off 2 bases at V and 6 bases at J, with 14 bases between the two ends. DNA for the CDR3: TGTGCCAGCAGTGAAATACAGGGTCAGGTCAATGAGCAGTTCTTC. This encodes CASSEIQGQVNEQFF.

V and J are TRBV7-8 and TRBJ2-7; TRBD2 aligns across 10 bases. Per germline, CDR1 SGHVS and CDR2 FQNEAQ. V shed 3 bases and J 4 bases; nucleotides not matched to a gene: 6. This CDR3 contains 15 residues. CDR3 DNA: TGTGCCAGCAGCTTGGGGACTAGCGCGTCTTACGAGCAGTACTTC. Protein: CASSLGTSASYEQYF.

The chain joins TRBV28 to TRBJ2-1, with 7 bases lining up with TRBD2. The germline CDR1 and CDR2 sequences are MDHEN and SYDVKM. The CDR3 has 16 residues. J gave up 7 bases and V 0 bases, and 9 bases lay outside the gene matches. In DNA form, the CDR3 reads TGTGCCAGCAGTTTATGGGGCGGGGGAAGGATGAATGAGCAGTTCTTC. Translating gives CASSLWGGGRMNEQFF. Full variable domain (outside the CDR3, taken from reference TRBV28 and TRBJ2-1): DVKVTQSSRYLVKRTGEKVFLECVQDMDHENMFWYRQDPGLGLRLIYFSYDVKMKEKGDIPEGYSVSREKKERFSLILESASTNQTSMYLCASSLWGGGRMNEQFFGPGTRLTVL.

This sequence joins TRBV2 and TRBJ2-1; D is possibly TRBD2 (6 bases). Germline V gene data show CDR1 as SNHLY and CDR2 as FYNNEI. CDR3 length equals 14 residues. V lost 10 bases to trimming and J lost 2 bases, with 15 bases between them. The CDR3 protein is CATGGDSAYNEQFF. In DNA, the CDR3 is TGTGCCACCGGCGGGGATAGTGCCTACAATGAGCAGTTCTTC.

The chain joins TRBV7-2 to TRBJ1-1; D is possibly TRBD1 (5 bases). The CDR3 has 16 amino acids. CDR1 and CDR2 from the germline V gene are SGHTA and FQGNSA. V was shortened by 1 base and J by 5 bases, with 17 bases between the two germline ends. DNA for the CDR3: TGTGCCAGCAGCTTAGAATCCGGGGGGGTTGGGACTGAAGCTTTCTTT. This translates into CASSLESGGVGTEAFF.

The chain links TRBV3-1 (or the pseudogene TRBV3-2) to TRBJ2-7; weak D call: TRBD2 (5 bases). The CDR3 length is 14 residues. V shed 1 base and J shed 3 bases, with 10 bases lying between them. Germline CDR1 reads LGHDT; CDR2 reads YNNKEL (reference sequence). CDR3 coding DNA: TGTGCCAGCAGCCAAGGCGGGCTGAGCTACGAGCAGTACTTC. It encodes CASSQGGLSYEQYF.

This clone has only one observation. The V and J genes are TRBV6-5 and TRBJ2-1; TRBD1 matches at 8 bases. Per the germline V gene, CDR1 is MNHEY and CDR2 is SVGAGI. The CDR3 is made up of 14 amino acids. V lost 7 bases, J lost 4 bases, and 6 bases stayed unmatched. The CDR3 loop is CASTIRGPYNEQFF. The DNA for the CDR3 is TGTGCCAGCACGATCAGGGGGCCTTACAATGAGCAGTTCTTC.

The rearrangement uses TRBV19 and TRBJ2-5; D is perhaps TRBD2 (5 bases). The CDR3 runs 12 residues. The germline V gene encodes CDR1 LNHDA and CDR2 SQIVND (reference sequence). V was trimmed by 4 bases and J by 7 bases, leaving 10 bases between them. CDR3 DNA sequence: TGTGCCAGTAGTAAGGGAGAAGGGACCCAGTACTTC. This gives the protein CASSKGEGTQYF.

This sequence joins TRBV3-1 (or the pseudogene TRBV3-2) and TRBJ1-1; 9 bases match TRBD1. Germline V gene data show CDR1 as LGHDT and CDR2 as YNNKEL (reference sequence). The CDR3 has 14 amino acids. With 1 base clipped from V and 4 bases from J, the junction kept 1 base outside the gene matches. In DNA, the CDR3 is TGTGCCAGCAGCCAAGGACAGGGGGGCACTGAAGCTTTCTTT. It yields the protein CASSQGQGGTEAFF.